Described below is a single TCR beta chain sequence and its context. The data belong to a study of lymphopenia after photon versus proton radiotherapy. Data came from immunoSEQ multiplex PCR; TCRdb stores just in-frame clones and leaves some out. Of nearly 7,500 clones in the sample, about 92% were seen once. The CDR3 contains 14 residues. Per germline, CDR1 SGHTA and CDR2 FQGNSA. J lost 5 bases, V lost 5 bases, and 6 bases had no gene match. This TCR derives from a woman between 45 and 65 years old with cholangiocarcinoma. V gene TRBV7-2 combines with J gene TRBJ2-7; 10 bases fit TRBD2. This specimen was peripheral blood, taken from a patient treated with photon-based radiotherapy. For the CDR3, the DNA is TGTGCCAGCAGCCGCCTAGCGGGGGATCACGAGCAGTACTTC. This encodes CASSRLAGDHEQYF.